This TCR beta chain originates from a study of shared clonotypes between healthy human individuals. The repertoire was sequenced with immunoSEQ multiplex PCR; TCRdb's copy has only in-frame clones and lacks some. This table holds 2 million to 3 million clones, approximately 93% found once. Notes on the study in general: Clonotype sharing among donors likely depends on sequencing depth. The researchers took only blood, and tissue repertoires probably look different.

This clone was seen just once. Its antigen is unidentified. V lost 6 bases to trimming and J lost 2 bases; unmatched junction nucleotides: 4. CDR1 ENHRY and CDR2 SYGVKD come from the germline V gene. This CDR3 has 15 residues. V is TRBV10-3 and J is TRBJ2-6, with TRBD1 matching over 7 bases. The sample consisted of naive CD4+ T cells from PBMCs. Indicated subset: CD45RA+ positively selected. This receptor was obtained from a man aged 18 to 29 in good health. Some clones in this sample may be carry-over from other donors' samples. The CDR3 DNA reads as TGTGCCATCAGCACAGGGGCCCCTGGGGCCAACGTCCTGACTTTC. It yields the protein CAISTGAPGANVLTF.